This T cell receptor beta chain was captured in a study of human T cells and chemical hapten exposure. The V end was cut by 0 bases, the J end by 0 bases, with 12 bases between. The CDR3 consists of 18 residues. From germline, CDR1 is SGHTA and CDR2 FQGNSA. The time point denotes: patch test 1, 2 weeks after DPC sensitization. The treatment: therapeutic diphenylcyclopropenone sensitization with weekly scalp DPC. TCRdb independently ran MiXCR on the RACE reads; one entry per CDR3 protein. The sample records a few hundred thousand distinct CDR3 sequences, around 5% being singletons. This clonotype came up many times.

This sequence originates from a woman in her fifties or sixties with alopecia areata. Some clones in this sample may be carry-over from other donors' samples. V gene TRBV7-2 combines with J gene TRBJ2-6, with D maybe TRBD1 (6 bases). This specimen was whole blood, taken in connection with sensitization to the hapten diphenylcyclopropenone (DPC). This chain's CDR3 is CASSLAGARGSGANVLTF. CDR3 DNA: TGTGCCAGCAGCTTAGCTGGGGCCAGGGGCTCTGGGGCCAACGTCCTGACTTTC.